This TCR beta chain was observed in a study of control samples from healthy donors and cancer patients. The CDR3 consists of 15 residues. The germline V gene encodes CDR1 SGHTA and CDR2 FQGTGA. The V segment lost 6 bases and the J segment 7 bases; nucleotides outside the gene matches: 8. Here immunoSEQ multiplex PCR was the method, and the copy in TCRdb shows in-frame clones only, minus some. The sample carries some 150,000 clones, about 90% recorded once. Sample: blood. V gene TRBV7-3 combines with J gene TRBJ2-1; 11 bases map to TRBD2. The sequence came from a man aged 18 to 29 in good health. CDR3 sequence: CASSQTSGGMNEQFF. Written as DNA, the CDR3 is TGTGCCAGCAGTCAAACTAGCGGGGGTATGAATGAGCAGTTCTTC.